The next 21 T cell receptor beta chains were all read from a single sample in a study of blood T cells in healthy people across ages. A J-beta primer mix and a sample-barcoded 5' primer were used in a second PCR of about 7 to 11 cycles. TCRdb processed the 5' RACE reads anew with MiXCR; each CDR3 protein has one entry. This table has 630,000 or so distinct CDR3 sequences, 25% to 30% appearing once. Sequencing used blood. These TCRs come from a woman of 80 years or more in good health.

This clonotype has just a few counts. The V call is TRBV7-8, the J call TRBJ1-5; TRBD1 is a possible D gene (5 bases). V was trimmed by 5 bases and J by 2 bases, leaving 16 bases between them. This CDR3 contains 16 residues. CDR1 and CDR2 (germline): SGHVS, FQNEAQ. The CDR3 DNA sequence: TGTGCCAGCAGCCCCACGGGGGATCTTGGCAATCAGCCCCAGCATTTT. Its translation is CASSPTGDLGNQPQHF.

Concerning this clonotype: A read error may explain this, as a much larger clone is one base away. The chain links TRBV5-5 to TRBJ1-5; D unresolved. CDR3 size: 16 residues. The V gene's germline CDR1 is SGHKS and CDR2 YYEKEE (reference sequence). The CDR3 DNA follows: TGTGCCAGCGGCTTGGTACCCGGCGCTAACTATCAGCCCCAGCATTTT. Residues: CASGLVPGANYQPQHF.

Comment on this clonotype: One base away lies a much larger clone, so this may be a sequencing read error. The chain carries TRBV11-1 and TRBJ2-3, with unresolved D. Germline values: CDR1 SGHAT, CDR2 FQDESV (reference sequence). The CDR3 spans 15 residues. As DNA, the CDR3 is TGTGCCAGCAGCTTAGTACTGGCAGAAACAGATACGCGGTATTTT. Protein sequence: CASSLVLAETDTRYF.

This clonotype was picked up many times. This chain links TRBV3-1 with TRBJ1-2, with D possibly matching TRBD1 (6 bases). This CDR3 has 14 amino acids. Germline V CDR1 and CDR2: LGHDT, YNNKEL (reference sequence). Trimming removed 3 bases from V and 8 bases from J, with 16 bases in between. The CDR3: CASSHKGHSWGYTF. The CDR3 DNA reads TGTGCCAGCAGCCATAAGGGACATTCCTGGGGCTACACCTTC.

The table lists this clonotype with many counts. The CDR3 DNA reads TGTGCCAGCACCAGGGACAGGGCCTATGGCTACACCTTC. Translated, it gives CASTRDRAYGYTF. V usage is TRBV2 and J usage is TRBJ1-2; 9 bases align to TRBD1. V lost 7 bases and J lost 4; bases outside the gene matches: 4. The germline CDR1 and CDR2 sequences are SNHLY and FYNNEI. This CDR3 has 13 residues.

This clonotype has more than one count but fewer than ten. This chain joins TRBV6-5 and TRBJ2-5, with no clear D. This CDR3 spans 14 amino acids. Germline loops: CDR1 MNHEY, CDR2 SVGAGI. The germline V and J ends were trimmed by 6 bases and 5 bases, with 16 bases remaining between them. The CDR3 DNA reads TGTGCCAGCAGCCGACTCCTTTCCGATGAGACCCAGTACTTC. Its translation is CASSRLLSDETQYF.

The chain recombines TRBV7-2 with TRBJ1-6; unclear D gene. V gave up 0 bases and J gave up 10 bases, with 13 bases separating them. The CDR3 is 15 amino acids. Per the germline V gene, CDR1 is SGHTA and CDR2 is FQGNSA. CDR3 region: CASSLATPLDSPLHF. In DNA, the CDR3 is TGTGCCAGCAGCTTAGCGACCCCGCTCGACTCACCCCTCCACTTT.

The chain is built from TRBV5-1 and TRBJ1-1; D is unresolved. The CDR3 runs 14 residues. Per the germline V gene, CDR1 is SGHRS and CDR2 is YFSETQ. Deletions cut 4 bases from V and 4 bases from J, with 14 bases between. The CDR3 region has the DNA TGCGCCAGCAGCACGGGTAGGGCGGGCACTGAAGCTTTCTTT. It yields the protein CASSTGRAGTEAFF.

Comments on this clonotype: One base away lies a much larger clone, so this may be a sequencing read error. This CDR3 is CASSYPLAGGRSYNEQYF. CDR3 DNA sequence: TGTGCCAGCAGTTACCCACTAGCGGGGGGGCGCTCCTACAATGAGCAGTACTTC. The rearrangement uses TRBV6-5 and TRBJ2-1, with 13 bases matching TRBD2. The end of the DNA is better explained by TRBJ2-7, so the J call may be wrong. Germline lookup yields CDR1 MNHEY and CDR2 SVGAGI. This CDR3 region has 18 residues.

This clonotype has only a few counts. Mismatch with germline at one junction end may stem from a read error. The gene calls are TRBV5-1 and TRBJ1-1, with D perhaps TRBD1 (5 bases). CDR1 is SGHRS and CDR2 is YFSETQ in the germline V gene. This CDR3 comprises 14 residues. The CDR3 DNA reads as TGCGCCGGCAGGGCCACGATTGGGAACACTGAAGCTTTCTTT. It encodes CAGRATIGNTEAFF.

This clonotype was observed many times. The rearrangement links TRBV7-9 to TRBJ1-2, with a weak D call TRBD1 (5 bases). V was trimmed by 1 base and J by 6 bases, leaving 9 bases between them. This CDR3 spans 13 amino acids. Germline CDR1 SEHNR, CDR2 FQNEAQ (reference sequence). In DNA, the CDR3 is TGTGCCAGCAGCTTAGTCACCAGGGATGGCTACACCTTC. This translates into CASSLVTRDGYTF.

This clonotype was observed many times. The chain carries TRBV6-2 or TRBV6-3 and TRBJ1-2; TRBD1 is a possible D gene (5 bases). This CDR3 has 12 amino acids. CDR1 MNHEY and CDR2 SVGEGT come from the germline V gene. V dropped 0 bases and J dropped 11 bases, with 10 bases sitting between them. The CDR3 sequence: CASSYSSGTYTF. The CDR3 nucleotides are TGTGCCAGCAGTTACTCGAGCGGGACGTACACCTTC.

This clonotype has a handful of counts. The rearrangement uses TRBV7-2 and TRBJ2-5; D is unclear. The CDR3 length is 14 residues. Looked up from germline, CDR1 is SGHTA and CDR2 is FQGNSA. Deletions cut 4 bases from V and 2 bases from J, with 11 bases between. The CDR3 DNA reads TGTGCCAGCAGCTCAATCACGGCTCAAGAGACCCAGTACTTC. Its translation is CASSSITAQETQYF.

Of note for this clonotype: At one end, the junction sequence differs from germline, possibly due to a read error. CDR3 coding DNA: TGTGCCAGCAGCATTTTTCAGAGGCCCCCCGAAAAACGGTTTTTT. Encoded protein: CASSIFQRPPEKRFF. V and J are TRBV5-6 and TRBJ1-4; D remains unclear. Looked up from germline, CDR1 is SGHDT and CDR2 is YYEEEE. CDR3 length equals 15 residues.

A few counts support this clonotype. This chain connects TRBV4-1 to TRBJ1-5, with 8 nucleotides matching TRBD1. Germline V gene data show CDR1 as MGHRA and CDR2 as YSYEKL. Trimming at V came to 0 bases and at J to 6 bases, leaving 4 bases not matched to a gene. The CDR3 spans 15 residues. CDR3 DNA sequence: TGCGCCAGCAGCCAAGAAGACAGGGGATTTCAGCCCCAGCATTTT. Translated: CASSQEDRGFQPQHF.

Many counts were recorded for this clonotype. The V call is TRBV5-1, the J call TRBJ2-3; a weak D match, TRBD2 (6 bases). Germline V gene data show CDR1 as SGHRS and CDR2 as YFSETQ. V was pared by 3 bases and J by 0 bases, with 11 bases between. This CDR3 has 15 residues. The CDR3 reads CASSSQGTSTDTQYF. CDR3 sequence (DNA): TGCGCCAGCAGCTCGCAAGGGACTAGCACAGATACGCAGTATTTT.

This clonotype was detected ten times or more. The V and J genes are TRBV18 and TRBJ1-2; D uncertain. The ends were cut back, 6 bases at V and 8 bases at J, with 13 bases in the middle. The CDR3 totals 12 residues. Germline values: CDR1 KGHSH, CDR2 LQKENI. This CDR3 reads CASSPGSRGYTF. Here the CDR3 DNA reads TGTGCCAGCTCGCCAGGAAGTAGGGGCTACACCTTC.

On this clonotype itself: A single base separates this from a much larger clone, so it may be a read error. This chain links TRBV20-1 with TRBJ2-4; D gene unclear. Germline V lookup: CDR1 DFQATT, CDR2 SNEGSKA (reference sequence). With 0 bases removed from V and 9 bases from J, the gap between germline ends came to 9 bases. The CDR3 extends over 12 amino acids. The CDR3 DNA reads TGCAGTGCTAGAGAAAGTGGTCCCATTCAGTACTTC. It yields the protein CSARESGPIQYF.

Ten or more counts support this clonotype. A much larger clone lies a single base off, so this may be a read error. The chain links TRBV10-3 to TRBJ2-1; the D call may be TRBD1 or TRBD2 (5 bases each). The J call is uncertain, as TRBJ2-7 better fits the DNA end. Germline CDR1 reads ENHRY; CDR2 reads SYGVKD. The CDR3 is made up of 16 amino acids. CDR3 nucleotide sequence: TGTGCCATCAGTGACTCCGGGGCACCAAGGTACAATGAGCAGTACTTC. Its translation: CAISDSGAPRYNEQYF.

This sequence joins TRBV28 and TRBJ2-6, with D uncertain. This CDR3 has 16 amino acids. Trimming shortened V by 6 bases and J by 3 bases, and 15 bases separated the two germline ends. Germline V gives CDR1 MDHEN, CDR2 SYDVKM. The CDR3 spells CASRMILGSGANVLTF. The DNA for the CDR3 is TGTGCCAGCAGGATGATTCTGGGAAGTGGGGCCAACGTCCTGACTTTC.

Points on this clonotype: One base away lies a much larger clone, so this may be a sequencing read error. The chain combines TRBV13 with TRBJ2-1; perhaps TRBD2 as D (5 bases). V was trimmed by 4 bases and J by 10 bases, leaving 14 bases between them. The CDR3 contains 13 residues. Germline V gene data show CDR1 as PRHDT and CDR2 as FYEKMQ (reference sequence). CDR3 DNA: TGTGCCAGCAGCTCCCCGACTACTTACGAGCAGTTCTTC. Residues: CASSSPTTYEQFF.